These 22 T cell receptor beta chains came from one sample sequenced in a study of blood T cells in healthy people across ages. With a J-beta primer mix and a sample-barcoded 5' primer, a second PCR ran about 7 to 12 cycles. TCRdb used MiXCR to reprocess the 5' RACE reads, holding one entry per CDR3 protein. The repertoire holds 600,000 to 850,000 distinct CDR3 sequences, with roughly 25% as singletons. These data were also filed under a second study, of T cells of mothers and their children.

The sequencing sample was made of blood. Receptor source: a boy between 5 and 17 years old in good health.

This clonotype was detected a few times. The rearrangement links TRBV29-1 to TRBJ1-2; D is undetermined. Germline V gives CDR1 SQVTM, CDR2 ANQGSEA. Trimming removed 4 bases at V and 9 bases at J, with 18 bases between. The CDR3 is 13 residues long. CDR3 protein: CSVGESLYSRYTF. DNA for the CDR3: TGCAGCGTTGGAGAGTCGTTGTACTCACGCTACACCTTC.

This chain connects TRBV29-1 to TRBJ1-1; D ambiguous. Per the germline V gene, CDR1 is SQVTM and CDR2 is ANQGSEA. This CDR3 is 12 amino acids long. V lost 5 bases and J lost 4, with 11 bases in between. Here the CDR3 DNA reads TGCAGCGTTAGAGGGATCGGCACTGAAGCTTTCTTT. It yields the protein CSVRGIGTEAFF.

In this sample, this clonotype turned up a few times. V and J are TRBV5-1 and TRBJ2-5; 7 nucleotides agree with TRBD2. CDR3 size: 16 residues. Germline CDR1 is SGHRS and CDR2 is YFSETQ. Unmatched junction bases numbered 12, after V lost 1 base and J lost 6 bases. Here the CDR3 reads CASSLRGRTSVQTQYF. CDR3 bases: TGCGCCAGCAGCTTGAGGGGCCGGACTAGTGTGCAGACCCAGTACTTC.

V is TRBV7-9 and J is TRBJ1-2; D uncertain. The germline CDR1 and CDR2 sequences are SEHNR and FQNEAQ (reference sequence). The V gene lost 5 bases and the J gene lost 4 bases, with 14 bases spanning the gap. The CDR3 sequence is 14 residues long. DNA for the CDR3: TGTGCCAGCAGCACCGAGGCGGCCGTCTATGGCTACACCTTC. Its protein product is CASSTEAAVYGYTF.

In DNA, the CDR3 is TGTGCCAGCAGTTACTCGGGACTAGCGACCCAGTACTTC. As protein: CASSYSGLATQYF. The chain recombines TRBV6-5 with TRBJ2-5; 9 bases map to TRBD2. The length of the CDR3 is 13 residues. The germline V gene has CDR1 MNHEY and CDR2 SVGAGI. J was trimmed by 7 bases and V by 0 bases; bases with no gene match: 0.

This chain connects TRBV20-1 to TRBJ1-2, with D uncertain. The CDR3 has 9 amino acids. From germline, CDR1 is DFQATT and CDR2 SNEGSKA (reference sequence). V was pared by 6 bases and J by 8 bases, with 7 bases between. This chain's CDR3 is CSAPRGYTF. The CDR3 DNA follows: TGCAGTGCACCGCGCGGCTACACCTTC.

This clonotype has a handful of counts. The rearrangement joins TRBV29-1 to TRBJ2-3; possible D gene TRBD1, 6 bases. This CDR3 has 13 residues. Trimming shortened V by 4 bases and J by 2 bases, and 10 bases separated the two germline ends. Looked up from germline, CDR1 is SQVTM and CDR2 is ANQGSEA. CDR3 in DNA: TGCAGCGTTGGACAGGTCCTCACAGATACGCAGTATTTT. This gives the protein CSVGQVLTDTQYF.

This clonotype appeared a few times. This chain uses TRBV4-1 with TRBJ2-1; D gene unclear. The ends were cut back, 0 bases at V and 5 bases at J, with 5 bases in the middle. Germline-derived CDR1 and CDR2 are MGHRA and YSYEKL. The CDR3 covers 13 residues. CDR3 sequence: CASSQEIHNEQFF. DNA of the CDR3: TGCGCCAGCAGCCAAGAAATCCACAATGAGCAGTTCTTC.

The sample holds a few counts of this clonotype. The J gene is TRBJ2-3, the V gene TRBV5-1; D might be TRBD2 (7 bases). Trimming took 4 bases from V and 4 from J, leaving 13 bases between them. Germline V gene lookup returns CDR1 SGHRS and CDR2 YFSETQ. The CDR3 spans 14 residues. CDR3 region: CASSGGGGADTQYF. The DNA for the CDR3 is TGCGCCAGCAGCGGGGGGGGCGGCGCAGATACGCAGTATTTT.

V and J are TRBV7-9 and TRBJ2-3, with TRBD2 matching over 7 bases. This CDR3 has 16 amino acids. The J segment lost 0 bases and the V segment lost 6 bases, leaving 9 bases of the junction unmatched. Germline V gene data show CDR1 as SEHNR and CDR2 as FQNEAQ (reference sequence). The CDR3 region is CASSRPGGRSTDTQYF. CDR3 DNA sequence: TGTGCCAGCAGTCGACCGGGGGGTCGGAGCACAGATACGCAGTATTTT.

This clonotype was counted a few times. This chain connects TRBV4-1 to TRBJ1-4; D is perhaps TRBD1 (6 bases). Trimming pared 4 bases from V and 4 bases from J, leaving 13 bases between. This CDR3 has 15 residues. Germline assignment: CDR1 MGHRA and CDR2 YSYEKL. Written as DNA, the CDR3 is TGCGCCAGCAGCCCCGAGAACAGGGTTAATGAAAAACTGTTTTTT. It is translated as CASSPENRVNEKLFF.

This clonotype has just a few counts. This rearrangement joins TRBV11-2 to TRBJ2-5; D call uncertain. The CDR3 covers 12 residues. Trimming stripped 2 bases from V and 11 bases from J, with 12 bases between. Germline lookup yields CDR1 SGHAT and CDR2 FQNNGV. In DNA form, the CDR3 reads TGTGCCAGCAGCTTAACGACGAATGAGCAGTACTTC. Protein sequence: CASSLTTNEQYF.

This rearrangement joins TRBV13 to TRBJ2-7; 8 bases align to TRBD2. CDR1 is PRHDT, CDR2 FYEKMQ, per germline (reference sequence). CDR3 size: 13 residues. Losses at the gene ends were 0 bases for V and 7 bases for J; bases not matched to a gene: 2. The CDR3 region is CASSLGGREEQYF. The CDR3 coding sequence is TGTGCCAGCAGCTTAGGCGGGAGGGAAGAGCAGTACTTC.

The chain couples TRBV27 to TRBJ2-5; 10 bases fit TRBD1. Near its end, the DNA agrees better with TRBJ2-7, so the J call may be wrong. Germline V gene data show CDR1 as MNHEY and CDR2 as SMNVEV (reference sequence). This CDR3 has 16 amino acids. CDR3 sequence reads: CASSRKDPGQGYEQYF. In DNA form, the CDR3 reads TGTGCCAGCAGTCGGAAGGATCCGGGACAGGGGTACGAGCAGTACTTC.

The V call is TRBV9, the J call TRBJ2-7; 7 nucleotides match TRBD2. Germline lookup yields CDR1 SGDLS and CDR2 YYNGEE. This CDR3 region has 17 residues. V lost 3 bases to trimming and J lost 3 bases; unmatched junction nucleotides: 15. CDR3 protein: CASSAELGGGGSYEQYF. DNA for the CDR3: TGTGCCAGCAGCGCGGAACTGGGGGGTGGCGGGAGCTACGAGCAGTACTTC.

This clonotype was counted only a few times. This rearrangement joins TRBV29-1 to TRBJ2-5; maybe TRBD1 (6 bases). The germline V and J ends were trimmed by 3 bases and 11 bases, with 13 bases remaining between them. Germline V lookup: CDR1 SQVTM, CDR2 ANQGSEA. The CDR3 consists of 11 residues. The CDR3 region has the DNA TGCAGCGTTGAGATGGGGGCTGAGCAGTACTTC. Its protein is CSVEMGAEQYF. The whole variable domain, filled in from reference TRBV29-1 and TRBJ2-5, reads SAVISQKPSRDICQRGTSLTIQCQVDSQVTMMFWYRQQPGQSLTLIATANQGSEATYESGFVIDKFPISRPNLTFSTLTVSNMSPEDSSIYLCSVEMGAEQYFGPGTRLLVL.

J is TRBJ2-7 and V is TRBV28, with unresolved D. The CDR3 consists of 16 residues. In germline, CDR1 is MDHEN, CDR2 SYDVKM. Between the trimmed V and J ends, which lost 2 bases and 5 bases, there was a span of 19 bases. The CDR3 region is CASSLGQAPWIDEQYF. The CDR3 coding sequence is TGTGCCAGCAGTTTAGGGCAGGCTCCTTGGATCGACGAGCAGTACTTC.

There are a few counts of this clonotype. This rearrangement joins TRBV6-2 or TRBV6-3 to TRBJ2-1; TRBD2 aligns across 10 bases. The CDR3 length is 19 residues. Germline values: CDR1 MNHEY, CDR2 SVGEGT. The trim removed 0 bases at V and 0 bases at J, leaving 8 bases unmatched. The CDR3 sequence is CASSYSPSGGLSSYNEQFF. CDR3 DNA: TGTGCCAGCAGTTACTCTCCTAGCGGGGGCCTTAGCTCCTACAATGAGCAGTTCTTC.

This clonotype was observed a few times. The CDR3 region is CSASPGLAGGDSYEQYF. CDR3 in DNA: TGCAGTGCCAGTCCGGGACTAGCGGGAGGGGACTCCTACGAGCAGTACTTC. The chain employs TRBV20-1 and TRBJ2-5; the match to TRBD2 covers 16 bases. The assigned J gene may be wrong: the sequence end matches TRBJ2-7 better. Germline CDR1 is DFQATT and CDR2 is SNEGSKA (reference sequence). The CDR3 loop spans 17 amino acids.

The chain couples TRBV29-1 to TRBJ2-7, with D hard to call. Trimming took off 6 bases at V and 5 bases at J, with 8 bases between the two ends. The CDR3 has 10 residues. Germline V gene lookup returns CDR1 SQVTM and CDR2 ANQGSEA. CDR3 bases: TGCAGCGTCGTAGCTAACGAGCAGTACTTC. It specifies CSVVANEQYF.

This clonotype occurred a few times. J is TRBJ2-5 and V is TRBV24-1, with TRBD2 matching over 12 bases. CDR1 is KGHDR and CDR2 is SFDVKD in the germline V gene. The CDR3 runs 17 residues. Germline trimming cut 4 bases from V and 3 bases from J; bases unmatched to any gene: 8. CDR3 loop: CATSELRTSGTKETQYF. The CDR3 region has the DNA TGTGCCACCAGTGAGCTCAGGACTAGCGGGACCAAAGAGACCCAGTACTTC.

This clonotype turned up a few times. The V and J genes are TRBV11-1 and TRBJ2-1, with D possibly TRBD2 on 5 matching bases. The CDR3 contains 16 residues. Germline CDR1 is SGHAT and CDR2 is FQDESV (reference sequence). V was clipped by 2 bases and J by 8 bases, with 19 bases between them. The CDR3 here is CASSLLFPGSGDEQFF. The CDR3 DNA is TGTGCCAGCAGCTTACTTTTTCCCGGGTCCGGGGATGAGCAGTTCTTC.